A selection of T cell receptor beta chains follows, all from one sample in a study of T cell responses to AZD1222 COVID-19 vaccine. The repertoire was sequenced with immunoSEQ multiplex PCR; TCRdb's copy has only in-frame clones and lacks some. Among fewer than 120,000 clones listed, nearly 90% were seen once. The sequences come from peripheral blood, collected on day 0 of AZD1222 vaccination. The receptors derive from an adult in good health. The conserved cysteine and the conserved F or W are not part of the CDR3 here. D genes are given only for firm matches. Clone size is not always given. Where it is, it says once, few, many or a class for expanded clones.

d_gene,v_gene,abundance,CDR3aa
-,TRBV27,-,ASKWDFSNTEAF
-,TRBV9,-,ASSATPDSNQPQH
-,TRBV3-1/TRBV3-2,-,ASSQVGGASPLH
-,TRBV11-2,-,ASSPFGPTGELF
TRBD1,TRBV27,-,ASSLSDRGSNQPQH
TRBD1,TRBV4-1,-,ASSGQGIEGYT
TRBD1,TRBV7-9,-,ASSTGQGGTGNTIY
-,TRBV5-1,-,ASIAQDRMNTGELF
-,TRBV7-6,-,ASSLEEGFNQPQH
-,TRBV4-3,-,ASSQVGGYEQY
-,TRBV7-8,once,ASSLRAGKETQY
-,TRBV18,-,ASSPSYNSPLH
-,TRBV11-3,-,ASSVGRGTDTQY
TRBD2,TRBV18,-,ASSPPGLAETDTQY
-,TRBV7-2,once,ASSLQGNTEAF
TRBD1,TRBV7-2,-,ASSLDPQGSYNEQF
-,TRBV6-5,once,ASSYSRGLYTEAF
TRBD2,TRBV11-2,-,ASSLDMLAGTQY
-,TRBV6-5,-,AGSRGHPGGYT
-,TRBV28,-,ASSLGLTEAF
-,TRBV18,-,ASSPEDLNEQF
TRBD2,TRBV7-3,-,ASATSSDPYNEQF
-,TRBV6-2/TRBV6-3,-,ASSYLGAPSEAF
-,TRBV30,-,AWERPTYGYT
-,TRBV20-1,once,SATENYGYT
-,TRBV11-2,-,ASSPRYGTEIAKNIQY
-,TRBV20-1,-,SASRAGSYYEQY
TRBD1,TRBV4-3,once,ASSQGEAGGLGNEQF
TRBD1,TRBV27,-,ASRFRGRTEAF